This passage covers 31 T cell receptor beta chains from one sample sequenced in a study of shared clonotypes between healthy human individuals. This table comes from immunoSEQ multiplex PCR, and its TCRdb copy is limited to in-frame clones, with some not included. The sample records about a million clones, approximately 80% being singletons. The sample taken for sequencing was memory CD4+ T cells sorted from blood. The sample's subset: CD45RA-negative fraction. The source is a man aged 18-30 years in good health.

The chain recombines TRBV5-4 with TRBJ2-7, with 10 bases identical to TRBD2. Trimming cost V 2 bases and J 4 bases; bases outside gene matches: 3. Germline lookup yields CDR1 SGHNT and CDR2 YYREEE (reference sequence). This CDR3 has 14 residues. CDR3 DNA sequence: TGTGCCAGCAGCTTCGGGACTAGCGTTTACGAGCAGTACTTC. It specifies CASSFGTSVYEQYF.

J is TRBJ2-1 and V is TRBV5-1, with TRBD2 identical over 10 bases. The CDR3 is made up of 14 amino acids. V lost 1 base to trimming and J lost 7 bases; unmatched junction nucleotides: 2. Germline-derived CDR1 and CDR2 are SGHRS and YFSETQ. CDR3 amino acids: CASSLMTSGNEQFF. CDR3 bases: TGCGCCAGCAGCTTGATGACTAGCGGGAATGAGCAGTTCTTC. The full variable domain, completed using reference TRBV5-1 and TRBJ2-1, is KAGVTQTPRYLIKTRGQQVTLSCSPISGHRSVSWYQQTPGQGLQFLFEYFSETQRNKGNFPGRFSGRQFSNSRSEMNVSTLELGDSALYLCASSLMTSGNEQFFGPGTRLTVL.

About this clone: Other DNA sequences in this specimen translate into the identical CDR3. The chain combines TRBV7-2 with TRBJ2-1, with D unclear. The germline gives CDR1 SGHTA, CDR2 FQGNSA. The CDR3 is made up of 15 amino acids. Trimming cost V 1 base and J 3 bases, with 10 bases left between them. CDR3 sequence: CASSLVPGFYNEQFF. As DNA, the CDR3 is TGTGCCAGCAGCTTAGTTCCGGGTTTCTACAATGAGCAGTTCTTC. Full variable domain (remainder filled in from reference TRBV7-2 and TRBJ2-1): GAGVSQSPSNKVTEKGKDVELRCDPISGHTALYWYRQSLGQGLEFLIYFQGNSAPDKSGLPSDRFSAERTGGSVSTLTIQRTQQEDSAVYLCASSLVPGFYNEQFFGPGTRLTVL.

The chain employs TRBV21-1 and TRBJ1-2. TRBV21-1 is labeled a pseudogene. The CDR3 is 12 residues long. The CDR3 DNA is TGTGCCAGCAGCAAAGCGCTAGGGGGCTACACCTTC. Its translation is CASSKALGGYTF.

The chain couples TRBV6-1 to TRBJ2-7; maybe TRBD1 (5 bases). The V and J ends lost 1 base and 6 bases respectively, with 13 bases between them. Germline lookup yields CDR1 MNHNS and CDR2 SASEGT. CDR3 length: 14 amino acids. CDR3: CASSEGLKQGEQYF. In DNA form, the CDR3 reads TGTGCCAGCAGTGAAGGGTTAAAGCAGGGCGAGCAGTACTTC.

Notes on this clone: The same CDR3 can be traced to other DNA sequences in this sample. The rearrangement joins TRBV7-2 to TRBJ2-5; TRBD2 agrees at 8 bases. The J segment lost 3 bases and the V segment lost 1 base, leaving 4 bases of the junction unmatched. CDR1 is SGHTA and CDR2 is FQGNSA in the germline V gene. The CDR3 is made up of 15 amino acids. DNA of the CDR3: TGTGCCAGCAGCTTAGTCGGGAGGGTGGAAGAGACCCAGTACTTC. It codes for CASSLVGRVEETQYF.

The chain's CDR3 is CAWSLNRGRITEAFF. CDR3 DNA sequence: TGTGCCTGGAGTCTCAACAGGGGGCGAATCACTGAAGCTTTCTTT. The gene calls are TRBV30 and TRBJ1-1, with TRBD1 identical over 9 bases. The germline CDR1 and CDR2 sequences are GTSNPN and SVGIG (reference sequence). This CDR3 comprises 15 residues. V was pared by 2 bases and J by 4 bases, with 8 bases of the junction left unmatched.

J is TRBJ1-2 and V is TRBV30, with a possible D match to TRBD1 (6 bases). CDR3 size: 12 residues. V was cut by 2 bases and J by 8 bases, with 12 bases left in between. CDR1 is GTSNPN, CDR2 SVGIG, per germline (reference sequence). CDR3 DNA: TGTGCCTGGAGTCGGGGGCGGAGAGGCTACACCTTC. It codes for CAWSRGRRGYTF.

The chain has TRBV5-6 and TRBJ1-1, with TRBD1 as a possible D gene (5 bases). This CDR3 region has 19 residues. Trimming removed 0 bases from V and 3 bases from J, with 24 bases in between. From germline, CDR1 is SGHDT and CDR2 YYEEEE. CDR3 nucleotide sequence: TGTGCCAGCAGCTTGGCGTCGAAAGGGGATGGGGTTTGGTACACTGAAGCTTTCTTT. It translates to CASSLASKGDGVWYTEAFF.

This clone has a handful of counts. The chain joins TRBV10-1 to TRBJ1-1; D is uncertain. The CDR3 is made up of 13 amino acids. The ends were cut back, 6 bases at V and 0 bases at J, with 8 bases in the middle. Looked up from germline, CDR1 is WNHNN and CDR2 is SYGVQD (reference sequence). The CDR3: CASSFSMNTEAFF. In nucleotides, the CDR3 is TGCGCCAGCAGCTTCTCAATGAACACTGAAGCTTTCTTT.

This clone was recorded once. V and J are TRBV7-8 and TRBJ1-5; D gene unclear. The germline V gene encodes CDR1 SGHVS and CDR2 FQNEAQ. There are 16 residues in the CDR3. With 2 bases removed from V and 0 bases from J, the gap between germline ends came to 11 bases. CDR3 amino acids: CASSLIRGDSNQPQHF. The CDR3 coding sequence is TGTGCCAGCAGCTTAATTCGCGGGGATAGCAATCAGCCCCAGCATTTT.

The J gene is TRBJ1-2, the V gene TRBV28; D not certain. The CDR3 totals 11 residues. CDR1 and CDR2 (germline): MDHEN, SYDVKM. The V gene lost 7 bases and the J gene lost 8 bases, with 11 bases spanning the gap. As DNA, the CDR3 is TGTGCCAGCATGACGACAAACGGCTACACCTTC. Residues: CASMTTNGYTF.

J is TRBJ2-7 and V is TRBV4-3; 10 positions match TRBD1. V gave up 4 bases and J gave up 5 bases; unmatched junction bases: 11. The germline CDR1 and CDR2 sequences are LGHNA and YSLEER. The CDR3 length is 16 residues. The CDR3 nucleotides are TGCGCCAGCAGCCTCTCCCCCGGGACAGGGGAAGACGAGCAGTACTTC. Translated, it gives CASSLSPGTGEDEQYF.

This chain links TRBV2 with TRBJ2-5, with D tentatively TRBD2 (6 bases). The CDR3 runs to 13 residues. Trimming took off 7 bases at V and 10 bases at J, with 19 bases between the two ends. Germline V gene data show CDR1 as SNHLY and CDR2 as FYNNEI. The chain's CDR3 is CASKGSGLKDQYF. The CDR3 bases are TGTGCCAGCAAAGGTAGCGGCCTGAAAGACCAGTACTTC.

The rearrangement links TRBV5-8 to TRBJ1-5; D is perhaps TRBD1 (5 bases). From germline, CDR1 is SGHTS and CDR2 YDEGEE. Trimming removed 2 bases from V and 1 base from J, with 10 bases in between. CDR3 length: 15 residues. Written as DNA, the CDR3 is TGTGCCAGCAGCTTCTATGGGGGGAGCAATCAGCCCCAGCATTTT. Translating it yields CASSFYGGSNQPQHF.

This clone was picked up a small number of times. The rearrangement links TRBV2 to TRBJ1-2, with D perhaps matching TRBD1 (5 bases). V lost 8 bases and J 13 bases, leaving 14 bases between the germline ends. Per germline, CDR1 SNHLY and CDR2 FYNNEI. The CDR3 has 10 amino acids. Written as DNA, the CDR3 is TGTGCCAGCGGGTTTGAGGGGAGCACCTTC. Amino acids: CASGFEGSTF.

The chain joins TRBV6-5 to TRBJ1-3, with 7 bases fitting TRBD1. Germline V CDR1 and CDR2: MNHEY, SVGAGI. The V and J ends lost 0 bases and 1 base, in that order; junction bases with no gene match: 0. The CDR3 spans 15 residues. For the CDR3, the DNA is TGTGCCAGCAGTTACTCGACAGGGTCTGGAAACACCATATATTTT. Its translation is CASSYSTGSGNTIYF.

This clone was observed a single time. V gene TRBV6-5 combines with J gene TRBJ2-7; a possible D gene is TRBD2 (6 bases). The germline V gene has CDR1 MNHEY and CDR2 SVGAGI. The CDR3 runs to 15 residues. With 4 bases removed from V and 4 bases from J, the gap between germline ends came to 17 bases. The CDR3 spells CASSSAGTALYEQYF. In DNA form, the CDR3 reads TGTGCCAGCAGTTCAGCGGGCACAGCTCTATACGAGCAGTACTTC.

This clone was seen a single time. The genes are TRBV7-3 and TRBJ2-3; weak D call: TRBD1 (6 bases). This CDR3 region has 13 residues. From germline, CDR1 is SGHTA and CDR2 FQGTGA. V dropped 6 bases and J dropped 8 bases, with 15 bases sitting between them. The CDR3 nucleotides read TGTGCCAGCAGTTCCTCGGGACAAGGTACGCAGTATTTT. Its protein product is CASSSSGQGTQYF.

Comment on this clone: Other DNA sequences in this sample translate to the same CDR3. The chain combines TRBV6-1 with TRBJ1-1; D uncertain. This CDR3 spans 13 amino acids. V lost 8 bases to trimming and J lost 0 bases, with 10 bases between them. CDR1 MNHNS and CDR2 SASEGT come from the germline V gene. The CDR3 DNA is TGTGCCAGCGGAGGAACATTGAACACTGAAGCTTTCTTT. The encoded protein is CASGGTLNTEAFF.

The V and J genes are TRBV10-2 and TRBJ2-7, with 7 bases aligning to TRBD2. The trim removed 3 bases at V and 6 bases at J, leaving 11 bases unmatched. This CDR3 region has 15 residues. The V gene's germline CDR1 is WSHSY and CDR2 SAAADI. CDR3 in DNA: TGCGCCAGCAGTGACCAAGGGAGGGCCACAGGCGAGCAGTACTTC. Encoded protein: CASSDQGRATGEQYF.

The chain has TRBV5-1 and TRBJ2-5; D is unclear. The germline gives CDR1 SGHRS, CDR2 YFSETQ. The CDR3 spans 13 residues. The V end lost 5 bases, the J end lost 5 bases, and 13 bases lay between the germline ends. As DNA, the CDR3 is TGCGCCAGCAGTCCCCCTTCCTTCGAGACCCAGTACTTC. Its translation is CASSPPSFETQYF.

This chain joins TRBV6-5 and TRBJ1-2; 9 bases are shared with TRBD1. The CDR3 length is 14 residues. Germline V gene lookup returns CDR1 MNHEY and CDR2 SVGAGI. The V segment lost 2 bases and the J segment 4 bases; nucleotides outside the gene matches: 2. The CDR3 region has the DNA TGTGCCAGCAGTTACAGGGGACAGGGCTATGGCTACACCTTC. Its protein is CASSYRGQGYGYTF.

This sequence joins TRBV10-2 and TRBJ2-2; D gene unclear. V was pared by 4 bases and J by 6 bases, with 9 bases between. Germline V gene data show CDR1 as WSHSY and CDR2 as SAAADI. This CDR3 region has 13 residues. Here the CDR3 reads CASSALLPGELFF. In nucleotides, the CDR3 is TGCGCCAGCAGTGCGTTGCTCCCCGGGGAGCTGTTTTTT.

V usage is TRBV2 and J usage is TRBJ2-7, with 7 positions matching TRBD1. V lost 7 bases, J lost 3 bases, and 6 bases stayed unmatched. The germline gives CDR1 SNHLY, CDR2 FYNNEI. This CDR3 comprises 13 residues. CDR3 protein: CASNSGGSYEQYF. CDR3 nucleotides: TGTGCCAGCAATTCAGGGGGAAGCTACGAGCAGTACTTC.

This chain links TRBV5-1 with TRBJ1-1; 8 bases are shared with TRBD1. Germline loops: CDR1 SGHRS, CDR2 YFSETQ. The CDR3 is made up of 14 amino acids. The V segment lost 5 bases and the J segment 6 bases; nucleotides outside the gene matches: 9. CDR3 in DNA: TGCGCCAGCAGGCTGGGACAGGTGACTTCTGAAGCTTTCTTT. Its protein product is CASRLGQVTSEAFF.

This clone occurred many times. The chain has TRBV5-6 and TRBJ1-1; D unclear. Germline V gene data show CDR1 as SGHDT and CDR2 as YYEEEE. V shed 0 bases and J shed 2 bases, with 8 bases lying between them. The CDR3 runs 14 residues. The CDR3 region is CASSLVQRNTEAFF. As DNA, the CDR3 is TGTGCCAGCAGCTTGGTCCAGAGAAACACTGAAGCTTTCTTT.

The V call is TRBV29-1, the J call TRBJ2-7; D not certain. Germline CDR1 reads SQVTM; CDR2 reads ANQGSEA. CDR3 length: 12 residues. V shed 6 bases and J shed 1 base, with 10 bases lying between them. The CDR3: CSVSLFSYEQYF. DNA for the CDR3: TGCAGCGTCTCTCTATTTTCCTACGAGCAGTACTTC.

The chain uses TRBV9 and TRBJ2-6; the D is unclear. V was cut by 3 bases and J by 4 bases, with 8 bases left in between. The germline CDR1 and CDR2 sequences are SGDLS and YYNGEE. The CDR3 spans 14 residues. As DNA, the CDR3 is TGTGCCAGCAGCGCTGATCTGGGGGCCAACGTCCTGACTTTC. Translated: CASSADLGANVLTF.

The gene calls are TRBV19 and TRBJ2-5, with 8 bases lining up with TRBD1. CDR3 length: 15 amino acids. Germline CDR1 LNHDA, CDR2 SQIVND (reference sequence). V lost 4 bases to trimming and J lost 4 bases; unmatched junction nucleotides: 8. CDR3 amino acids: CASSTQGASLETQYF. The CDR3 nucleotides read TGTGCCAGTAGTACCCAGGGGGCTTCATTAGAGACCCAGTACTTC.

The CDR3: CASKTGTASYEQYF. CDR3 in DNA: TGTGCCAGCAAAACCGGGACTGCTTCCTACGAGCAGTACTTC. The rearrangement uses TRBV2 and TRBJ2-7; possibly TRBD2 for D (6 bases). The ends were cut back, 7 bases at V and 1 base at J, with 14 bases in the middle. There are 14 residues in the CDR3. Germline CDR1 reads SNHLY; CDR2 reads FYNNEI.